The text below deals with one T cell receptor beta chain. The sample comes from a study of blood T cell repertoires in COVID-19. Across the whole study: Nucleic acid was either cDNA or gDNA, and it came from T cells, B-cell-depleted T cells, or PBMCs.

The assay was immunoSEQ multiplex PCR, and TCRdb's table has in-frame clones only and misses some. This table has about 120,000 clones, over 75% appearing once. CDR1 and CDR2 (germline): ENHRY, SYGVKD. The CDR3 totals 12 residues. The V gene end was trimmed by 6 bases and the J gene end by 5 bases; junction bases not matched to a gene: 0. The rearrangement links TRBV10-3 to TRBJ2-4, with 8 bases that match TRBD1. What was sequenced was peripheral blood. The receptor was isolated from a man at least 80 years old with active or convalescent COVID-19. The CDR3 region is CAIRGQENIQYF. Here the CDR3 DNA reads TGTGCCATCAGGGGACAGGAAAACATTCAGTACTTC.